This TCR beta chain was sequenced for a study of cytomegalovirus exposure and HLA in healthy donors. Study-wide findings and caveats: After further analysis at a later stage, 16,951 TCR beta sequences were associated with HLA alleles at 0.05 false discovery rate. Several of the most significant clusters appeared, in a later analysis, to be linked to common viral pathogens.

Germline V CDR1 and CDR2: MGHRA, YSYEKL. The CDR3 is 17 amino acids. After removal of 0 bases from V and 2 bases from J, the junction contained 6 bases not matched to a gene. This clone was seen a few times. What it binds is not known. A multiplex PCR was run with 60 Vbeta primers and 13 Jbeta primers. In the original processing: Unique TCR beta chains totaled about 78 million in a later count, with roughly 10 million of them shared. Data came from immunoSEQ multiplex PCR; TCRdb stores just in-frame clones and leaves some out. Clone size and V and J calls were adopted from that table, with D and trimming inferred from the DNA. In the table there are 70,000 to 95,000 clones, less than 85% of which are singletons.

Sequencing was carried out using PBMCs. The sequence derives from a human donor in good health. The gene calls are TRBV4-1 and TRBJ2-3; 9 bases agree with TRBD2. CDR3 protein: CASSQDQRGDLTDTQYF. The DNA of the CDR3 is TGCGCCAGCAGCCAAGATCAGCGGGGGGACCTCACAGATACGCAGTATTTT.